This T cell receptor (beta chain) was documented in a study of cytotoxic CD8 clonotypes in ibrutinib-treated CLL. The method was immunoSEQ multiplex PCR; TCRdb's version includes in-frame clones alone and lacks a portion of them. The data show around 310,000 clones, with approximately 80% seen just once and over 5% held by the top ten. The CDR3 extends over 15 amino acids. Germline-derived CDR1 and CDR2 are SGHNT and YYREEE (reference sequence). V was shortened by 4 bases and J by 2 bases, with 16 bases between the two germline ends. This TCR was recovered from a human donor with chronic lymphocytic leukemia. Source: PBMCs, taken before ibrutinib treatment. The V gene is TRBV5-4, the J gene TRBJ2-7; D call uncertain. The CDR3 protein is CASSPMTGPTYEQYF. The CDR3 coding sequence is TGTGCCAGCAGCCCGATGACGGGCCCCACCTACGAGCAGTACTTC.